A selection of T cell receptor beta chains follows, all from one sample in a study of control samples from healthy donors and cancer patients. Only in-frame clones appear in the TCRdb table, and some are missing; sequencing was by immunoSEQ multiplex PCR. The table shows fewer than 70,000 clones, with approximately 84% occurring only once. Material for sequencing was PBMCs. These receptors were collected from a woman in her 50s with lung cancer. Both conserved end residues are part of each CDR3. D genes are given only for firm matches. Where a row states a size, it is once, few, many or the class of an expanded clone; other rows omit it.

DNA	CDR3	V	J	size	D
TGTGCCAGCAGCCAAGCCAGGGGGAACACCGGGGAGCTGTTTTTT	CASSQARGNTGELFF	TRBV14	TRBJ2-2	-	-
TGTGCCAGCAGGCTGACGAGGGTCGGCAATCAGCCCCAGCATTTT	CASRLTRVGNQPQHF	TRBV6-5	TRBJ1-5	-	-
TGTGCCAGCAGCTTAGATCTAGCGGGGCGAGAGACCCAGTACTTC	CASSLDLAGRETQYF	TRBV11-3	TRBJ2-5	-	TRBD2
TGCGCCAGCAGCCTAGTAGTAGGGCAACTCAATCAGCCCCAGCATTTT	CASSLVVGQLNQPQHF	TRBV4-1	TRBJ1-5	-	-
TGTGCCACCAGGGGGACTTCGGGGACTGAAGCTTTCTTT	CATRGTSGTEAFF	TRBV24-1	TRBJ1-1	few	-
TGTGCTAGTGGTTTGGGACAGACAACTAACGATGAGCAGTTCTTC	CASGLGQTTNDEQFF	TRBV12-5	TRBJ2-1	-	-
TGTGCCAGCAGTTTATCCTCAGGGATCCCGTACAATGAGCAGTTCTTC	CASSLSSGIPYNEQFF	TRBV27	TRBJ2-1	once	-
TGCGCCAGCAGTGAATACAAAGACACCATATATTTT	CASSEYKDTIYF	TRBV10-2	TRBJ1-3	-	-
TGTGCCAGCAGCGGGGGACAGGGCTATGGCTACACCTTC	CASSGGQGYGYTF	TRBV9	TRBJ1-2	few	TRBD1
TGTGCCAGCGGCCTTACAGGGGATAGGGCCAACGTCCTGACTTTC	CASGLTGDRANVLTF	TRBV5-4	TRBJ2-6	-	TRBD1
TGCGCCAGCAGCCCCCGGACACCATCCTACGAGCAGTACTTC	CASSPRTPSYEQYF	TRBV5-1	TRBJ2-7	-	-
TGTGCCAGCAGTTCGCCAAGGACAGGGTCAAGAGGAACTAATGAAAAACTGTTTTTT	CASSSPRTGSRGTNEKLFF	TRBV28	TRBJ1-4	-	TRBD1
TGTGCCAGCAGTTTGGGAGTTATGGGCTACACCTTC	CASSLGVMGYTF	TRBV12-3/TRBV12-4	TRBJ1-2	-	-
TGTGCCAGTAGTCCCGAGCGGGGCACTGAAGCTTTCTTT	CASSPERGTEAFF	TRBV19	TRBJ1-1	-	-
TGTGCCAGCAGCGCCTCGGAGGGGGCGACCACTGAAGCTTTCTTT	CASSASEGATTEAFF	TRBV5-5	TRBJ1-1	-	TRBD1
TGCGCCAGCAGCCAGGCCCCCGCGGACAGCTTAGCCAAAAACATTCAGTACTTC	CASSQAPADSLAKNIQYF	TRBV4-3	TRBJ2-4	-	-
TGTGCCAGCAGCCGAGATCGGACGGTACAAAAGACCCAGTACTTC	CASSRDRTVQKTQYF	TRBV5-5	TRBJ2-5	once	-
TGTGCCACCAGTGATTTGACAGGGAATGTCCCAAATCGGCAGTTCTTC	CATSDLTGNVPNRQFF	TRBV24-1	TRBJ2-1	-	-
TGCAGCGTTGAACGAGGGGGAACTGAAGCTTTCTTT	CSVERGGTEAFF	TRBV29-1	TRBJ1-1	-	-
TGCGCCAGCAGCCACCCGACAGGGAACTATGGCTACACCTTC	CASSHPTGNYGYTF	TRBV4-1	TRBJ1-2	-	TRBD1
TGTGCCAGTAGCCCAGAGTGGCAGGGTGTAAAGACCCAGTACTTC	CASSPEWQGVKTQYF	TRBV19	TRBJ2-5	-	-
TGTGCCAGCAGTTACTCTGGGGGCTTGGGGTACAATGAGCAGTTCTTC	CASSYSGGLGYNEQFF	TRBV6-6	TRBJ2-1	-	-
TGTGCCAGCAGCGAGACGATTGATCAGCCCCAGCATTTT	CASSETIDQPQHF	TRBV9	TRBJ1-5	-	-
TGTGCCAGTAGTATAATCCAGGCAACCTTC	CASSIIQATF	TRBV19	TRBJ1-2	-	-
TGTGCCAGCAGTCCTGGACAGGGTGGCTACACCTTC	CASSPGQGGYTF	TRBV12-3/TRBV12-4	TRBJ1-2	-	TRBD1
TGTGCCAGCAGCTTATCGGCTGTGTCCTACGAGCAGTACTTC	CASSLSAVSYEQYF	TRBV7-9	TRBJ2-7	-	-
TGTGCCACCAGTGATTTGGGGACAGGGGAGGAAGATACGCAGTATTTT	CATSDLGTGEEDTQYF	TRBV24-1	TRBJ2-3	-	TRBD1
TGTGCCAGCAGCTTCCAGGGAGGGGAGGGCTACACCTTC	CASSFQGGEGYTF	TRBV5-5	TRBJ1-2	-	-
TGTGCCAGCAGCTTAGATGGATTCGGGACAGTAAACAATGAGCAGTTCTTC	CASSLDGFGTVNNEQFF	TRBV7-6	TRBJ2-1	-	TRBD1
TGTGCCAGCAGTCTGGGACAGGGTTATGGAAACACCATATATTTT	CASSLGQGYGNTIYF	TRBV3-1/TRBV3-2	TRBJ1-3	-	TRBD1
TGTGCCAGCTCACCGTCTCCCGATTACTGGGCCAACGTCCTGACTTTC	CASSPSPDYWANVLTF	TRBV18	TRBJ2-6	-	-
TGTGCCAGCAGCGTAAGGCCAGGGGACCCTAACTATGGCTACACCTTC	CASSVRPGDPNYGYTF	TRBV9	TRBJ1-2	-	-
TGTGCCAGCAGCGGGTCAGGGAGGAATGAGCAGTTCTTC	CASSGSGRNEQFF	TRBV13	TRBJ2-1	-	-
TGTGCCAGCAGCTTGGCCTCGGCTAACTATGGCTACACCTTC	CASSLASANYGYTF	TRBV5-4	TRBJ1-2	-	-
TGTGCCAGCAGTACGCGGACTAGCGGGGGTAAAGAGACCCAGTACTTC	CASSTRTSGGKETQYF	TRBV28	TRBJ2-5	-	TRBD2
TGCGCCAGCAGCTTATTTACAGGAGCTAACTATGGCTACACCTTC	CASSLFTGANYGYTF	TRBV5-1	TRBJ1-2	-	-
TGTGCCAGCAGCCGTAGGGTCCCGGGACAGGGTACTATTGAAACTGAAGCTTTCTTT	CASSRRVPGQGTIETEAFF	TRBV27	TRBJ1-1	-	TRBD1
TGCGCCAGCAGCTTACGGACAGGGGGAAGCCCTGAAGCTTTCTTT	CASSLRTGGSPEAFF	TRBV5-1	TRBJ1-1	-	TRBD1
TGTGCCAGCAGCTTAGAGTACAGCAACACTGAAGCTTTCTTT	CASSLEYSNTEAFF	TRBV7-9	TRBJ1-1	-	-
TGTGCCAGCAGTGACTTGGGGCAGGGGCTCGGAGATACGCAGTATTTT	CASSDLGQGLGDTQYF	TRBV6-6	TRBJ2-3	few	-
TGTGCCAGTAGTTGGGGACAGTCCCGGACAGATACGCAGTATTTT	CASSWGQSRTDTQYF	TRBV19	TRBJ2-3	-	TRBD1
TGTGCCTGGAGAACCCGGGCTCATAATTCACCCCTCCACTTT	CAWRTRAHNSPLHF	TRBV30	TRBJ1-6	-	-
TGTGCCAGCAGCCGTACGGACACTGAAGCTTTCTTT	CASSRTDTEAFF	TRBV4-2	TRBJ1-1	-	-
TGTGCCAGCAGCGAACGGACAGGGTATGGCAATCAGCCCCAGCATTTT	CASSERTGYGNQPQHF	TRBV13	TRBJ1-5	-	TRBD1
TGTGCCAGCTCACCAATGGGACAGGGGTCCGAGCAGTACTTC	CASSPMGQGSEQYF	TRBV18	TRBJ2-7	-	TRBD1
TGTGCCAGCCTGCGGGGGGGGAGTAGCACTGAAGCTTTCTTT	CASLRGGSSTEAFF	TRBV19	TRBJ1-1	-	-
TGTGCCAGTAGTATAAGGACAGGGGGCATGGTGAACACCGGGGAGCTGTTTTTT	CASSIRTGGMVNTGELFF	TRBV19	TRBJ2-2	few	TRBD1
TGTGCCAGCAACCTCCTCAACAGGGGGGGCACTGAAGCTTTCTTT	CASNLLNRGGTEAFF	TRBV6-5	TRBJ1-1	-	TRBD1
TGTGCCAGTAGTATAGAGAGTGCCGGGACAGGGGGTATTACTGAAGCTTTCTTT	CASSIESAGTGGITEAFF	TRBV19	TRBJ1-1	-	TRBD1
TGTGCCAGCAGCGGCCTGGGCGGGGGGCCCACAGATACGCAGTATTTT	CASSGLGGGPTDTQYF	TRBV7-2	TRBJ2-3	-	TRBD2
TGTGCCAGCAGCGTAGGGGTGGGACAGGGGTTCACAGATACGCAGTATTTT	CASSVGVGQGFTDTQYF	TRBV9	TRBJ2-3	-	TRBD1
TGCGCCAGCAGCCAAGAAGGGAACACCGGGGAGCTGTTTTTT	CASSQEGNTGELFF	TRBV4-1	TRBJ2-2	-	-
TGTGCCAGCAGTCCTCGGACCGCCTTGGACACTGAAGCTTTCTTT	CASSPRTALDTEAFF	TRBV27	TRBJ1-1	-	-
TGTGCCTGGACCAAGGGAATCGGGGATGGCTACACCTTC	CAWTKGIGDGYTF	TRBV30	TRBJ1-2	few	-
TGTGCCAGCAGCTGGACCCAAGGATCAGAAAAACTGTTTTTT	CASSWTQGSEKLFF	TRBV6-5	TRBJ1-4	-	-